This section outlines one TCR beta chain sequence together with its context. This clone is a singleton in its sample. What this receptor recognizes is not known. Base qualities were left out, and no much larger clone turns up one base away. Spanning cysteine to phenylalanine, the CDR3 consists of 15 amino acids. The entry retains the CDR3 DNA only, 45 bases that are in frame from base 1. CDR1 and CDR2 were assigned from the germline V gene as MDHEN and SYDVKM. Trimming takes 0 bases off V and 1 base off J; junction bases not matched to a gene: 0. Receptor amplification or capture employed the immunoSEQ multiplex PCR assay. TCRdb obtained this table from immuneACCESS and retained in-frame rearrangements with V and J assigned. These tables miss some clones; where compared with another copy, unresolved V genes account for less than half of the shortfall, and the remainder is unexplained. This sample gives fewer than 200,000 clones in total; almost 90% of them show up just once. The top ten clonotypes cover just over 1.4% of the sample.

These data belong to a study of control samples from healthy donors and cancer patients (TCRdb year 2020). Sequencing input: blood. The clonotype comes from a woman aged 45 to 65 in good health. The V and J segments used are TRBV28 and TRBJ2-3; 8 central bases correspond to TRBD1. The CDR3 sequence is CASSLWDRGTDTQYF. The DNA reads as follows: TGTGCCAGCAGTTTATGGGACAGGGGCACAGATACGCAGTATTTT.